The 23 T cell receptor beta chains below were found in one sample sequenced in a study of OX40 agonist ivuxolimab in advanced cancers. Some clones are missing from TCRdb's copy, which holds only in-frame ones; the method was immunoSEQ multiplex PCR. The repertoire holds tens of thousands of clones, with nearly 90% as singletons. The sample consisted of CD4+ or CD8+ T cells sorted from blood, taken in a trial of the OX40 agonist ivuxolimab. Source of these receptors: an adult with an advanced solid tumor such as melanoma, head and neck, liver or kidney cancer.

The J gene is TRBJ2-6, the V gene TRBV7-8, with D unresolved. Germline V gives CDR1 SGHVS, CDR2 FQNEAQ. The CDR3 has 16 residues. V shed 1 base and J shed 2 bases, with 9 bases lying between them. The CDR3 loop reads CASSLVGSTGANVLTF. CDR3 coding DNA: TGTGCCAGCAGCTTAGTTGGCTCAACTGGGGCCAACGTCCTGACTTTC.

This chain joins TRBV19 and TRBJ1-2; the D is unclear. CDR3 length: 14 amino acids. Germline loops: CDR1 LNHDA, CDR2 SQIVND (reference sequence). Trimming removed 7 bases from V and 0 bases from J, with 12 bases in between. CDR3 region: CASTPGVSNYGYTF. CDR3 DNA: TGTGCCAGTACCCCGGGAGTATCTAACTATGGCTACACCTTC.

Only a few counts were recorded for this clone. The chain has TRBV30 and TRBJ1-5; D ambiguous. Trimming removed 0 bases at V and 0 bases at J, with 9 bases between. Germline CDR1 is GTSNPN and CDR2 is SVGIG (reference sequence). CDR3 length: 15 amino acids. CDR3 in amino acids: CAWSVKPTSNQPQHF. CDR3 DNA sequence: TGTGCCTGGAGTGTAAAACCTACTAGCAATCAGCCCCAGCATTTT.

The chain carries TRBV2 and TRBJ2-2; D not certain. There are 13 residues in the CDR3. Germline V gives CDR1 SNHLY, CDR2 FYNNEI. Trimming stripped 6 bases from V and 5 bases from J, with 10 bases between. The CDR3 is CASRKDGTGELFF. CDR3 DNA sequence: TGTGCCAGCAGGAAGGACGGGACCGGGGAGCTGTTTTTT.

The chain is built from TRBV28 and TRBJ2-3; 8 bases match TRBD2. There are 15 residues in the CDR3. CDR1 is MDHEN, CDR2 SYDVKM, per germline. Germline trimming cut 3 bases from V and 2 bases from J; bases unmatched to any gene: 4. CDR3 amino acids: CASSFRGGPTDTQYF. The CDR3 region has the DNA TGTGCCAGCAGTTTCCGGGGGGGGCCCACAGATACGCAGTATTTT. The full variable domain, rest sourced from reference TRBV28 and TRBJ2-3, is DVKVTQSSRYLVKRTGEKVFLECVQDMDHENMFWYRQDPGLGLRLIYFSYDVKMKEKGDIPEGYSVSREKKERFSLILESASTNQTSMYLCASSFRGGPTDTQYFGPGTRLTVL.

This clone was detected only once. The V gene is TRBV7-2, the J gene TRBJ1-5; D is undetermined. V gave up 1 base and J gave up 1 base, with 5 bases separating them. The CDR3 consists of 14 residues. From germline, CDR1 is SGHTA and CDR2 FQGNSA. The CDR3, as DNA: TGTGCCAGCAGCTTAGGTCGGAGCAATCAGCCCCAGCATTTT. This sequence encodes CASSLGRSNQPQHF.

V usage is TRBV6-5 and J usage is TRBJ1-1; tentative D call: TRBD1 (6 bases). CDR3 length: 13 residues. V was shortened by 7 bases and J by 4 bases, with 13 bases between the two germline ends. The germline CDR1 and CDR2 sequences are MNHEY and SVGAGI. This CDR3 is CASTEGVGTEAFF. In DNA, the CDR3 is TGTGCCAGCACGGAGGGGGTCGGCACTGAAGCTTTCTTT.

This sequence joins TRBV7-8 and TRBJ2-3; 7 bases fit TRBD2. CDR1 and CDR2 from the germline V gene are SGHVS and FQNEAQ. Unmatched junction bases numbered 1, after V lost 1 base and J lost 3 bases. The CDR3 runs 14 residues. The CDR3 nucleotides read TGTGCCAGCAGCTTAGAAGCGGGGACAGATACGCAGTATTTT. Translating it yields CASSLEAGTDTQYF.

The CDR3 spells CASSFGGRTSGNTIYF. In DNA form, the CDR3 reads TGCGCCAGCAGCTTTGGGGGAAGAACCTCTGGAAACACCATATATTTT. The rearrangement joins TRBV5-1 to TRBJ1-3; perhaps TRBD1 as D (5 bases). The CDR3 extends over 16 amino acids. The germline V gene encodes CDR1 SGHRS and CDR2 YFSETQ. The germline V and J ends were trimmed by 2 bases and 0 bases, with 12 bases remaining between them.

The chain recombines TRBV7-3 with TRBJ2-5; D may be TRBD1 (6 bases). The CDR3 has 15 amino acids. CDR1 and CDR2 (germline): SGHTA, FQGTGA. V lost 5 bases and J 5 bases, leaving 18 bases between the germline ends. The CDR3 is CASSPHPDRIETQYF. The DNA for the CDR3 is TGTGCCAGCAGCCCCCACCCCGACAGGATTGAGACCCAGTACTTC.

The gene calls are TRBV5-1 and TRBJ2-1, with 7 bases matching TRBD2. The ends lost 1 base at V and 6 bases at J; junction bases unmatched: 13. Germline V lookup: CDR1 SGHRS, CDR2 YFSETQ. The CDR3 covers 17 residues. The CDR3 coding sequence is TGCGCCAGCAGCTTGCGTGGTGGGAGGGGCGAGTCCAATGAGCAGTTCTTC. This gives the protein CASSLRGGRGESNEQFF.

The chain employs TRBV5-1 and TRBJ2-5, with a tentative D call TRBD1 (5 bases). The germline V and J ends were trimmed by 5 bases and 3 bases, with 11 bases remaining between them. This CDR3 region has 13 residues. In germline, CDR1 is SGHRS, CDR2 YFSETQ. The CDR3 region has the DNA TGCGCCAGCAGAAGGGGCGAGGAAGAGACCCAGTACTTC. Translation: CASRRGEEETQYF.

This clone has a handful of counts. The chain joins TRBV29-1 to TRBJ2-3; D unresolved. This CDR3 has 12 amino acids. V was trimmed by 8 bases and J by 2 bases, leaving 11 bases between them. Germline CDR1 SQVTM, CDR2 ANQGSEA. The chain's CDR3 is CSSVSPTDTQYF. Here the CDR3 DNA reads TGCAGCTCAGTTAGCCCCACAGATACGCAGTATTTT.

CDR3 region: CASSKIGGIGELAGFQETQYF. The CDR3 bases are TGTGCCAGCAGCAAAATAGGAGGGATCGGCGAACTAGCGGGGTTCCAAGAGACCCAGTACTTC. The rearrangement links TRBV21-1 to TRBJ2-5; no check of the table's D call, TRBD2, against the DNA was made. TRBV21-1 is given as a pseudogene. The CDR3 contains 21 residues.

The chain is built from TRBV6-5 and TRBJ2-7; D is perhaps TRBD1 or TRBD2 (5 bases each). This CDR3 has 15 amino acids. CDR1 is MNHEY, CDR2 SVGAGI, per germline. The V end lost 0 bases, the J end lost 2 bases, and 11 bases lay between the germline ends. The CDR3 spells CASSYSGTPTYEQYF. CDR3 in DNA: TGTGCCAGCAGTTACTCCGGGACCCCTACCTACGAGCAGTACTTC.

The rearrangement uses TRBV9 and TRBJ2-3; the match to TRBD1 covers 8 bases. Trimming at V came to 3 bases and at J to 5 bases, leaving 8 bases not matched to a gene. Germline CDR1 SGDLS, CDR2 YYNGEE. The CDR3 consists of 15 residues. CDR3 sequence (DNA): TGTGCCAGCAGCGGGGGACAGGCTTTCGGAGATACGCAGTATTTT. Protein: CASSGGQAFGDTQYF.

The CDR3 spells CASSQLGFGGAGGPDTQYF. CDR3 nucleotides: TGTGCCAGCAGCCAGCTCGGATTTGGGGGAGCGGGAGGCCCTGATACGCAGTATTTT. The chain recombines TRBV4-2 with TRBJ2-3; TRBD2 matches at 9 bases. Trimming took 3 bases from V and 6 from J; bases not matched to a gene: 19. Germline-derived CDR1 and CDR2 are LGHNA and YNFKEQ. The CDR3 covers 19 residues.

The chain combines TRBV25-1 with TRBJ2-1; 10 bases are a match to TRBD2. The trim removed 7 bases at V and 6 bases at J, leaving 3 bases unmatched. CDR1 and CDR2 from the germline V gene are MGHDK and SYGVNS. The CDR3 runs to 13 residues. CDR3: CASMGLASNEQFF. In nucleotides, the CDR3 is TGTGCCAGCATGGGACTAGCGTCCAATGAGCAGTTCTTC. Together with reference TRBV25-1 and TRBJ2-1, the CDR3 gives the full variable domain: EADIYQTPRYLVIGTGKKITLECSQTMGHDKMYWYQQDPGMELHLIHYSYGVNSTEKGDLSSESTVSRIRTEHFPLTLESARPSHTSQYLCASMGLASNEQFFGPGTRLTVL.

CDR3 protein: CASSSYPSVPNEQFF. The DNA of the CDR3 is TGTGCCAGCAGCAGTTATCCCAGCGTCCCCAATGAGCAGTTCTTC. V is TRBV7-8 and J is TRBJ2-1, with D hard to call. Germline-derived CDR1 and CDR2 are SGHVS and FQNEAQ. The CDR3 is 15 amino acids. The germline V and J ends were trimmed by 5 bases and 6 bases, with 17 bases remaining between them.

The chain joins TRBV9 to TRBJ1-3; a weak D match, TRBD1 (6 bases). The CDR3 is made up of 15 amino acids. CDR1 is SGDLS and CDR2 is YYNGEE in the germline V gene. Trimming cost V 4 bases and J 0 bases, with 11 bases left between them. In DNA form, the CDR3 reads TGTGCCAGCAGCATCGGACAGTTCTCTGGAAACACCATATATTTT. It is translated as CASSIGQFSGNTIYF. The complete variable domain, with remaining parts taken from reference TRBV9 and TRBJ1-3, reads DSGVTQTPKHLITATGQRVTLRCSPRSGDLSVYWYQQSLDQGLQFLIQYYNGEERAKGNILERFSAQQFPDLHSELNLSSLELGDSALYFCASSIGQFSGNTIYFGEGSWLTVV.

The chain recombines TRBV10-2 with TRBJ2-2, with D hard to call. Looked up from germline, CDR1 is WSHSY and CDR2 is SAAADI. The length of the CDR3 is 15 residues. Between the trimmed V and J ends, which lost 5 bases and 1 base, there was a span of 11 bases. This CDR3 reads CASSPRVKNTGELFF. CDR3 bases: TGCGCCAGCAGTCCAAGGGTTAAGAACACCGGGGAGCTGTTTTTT.

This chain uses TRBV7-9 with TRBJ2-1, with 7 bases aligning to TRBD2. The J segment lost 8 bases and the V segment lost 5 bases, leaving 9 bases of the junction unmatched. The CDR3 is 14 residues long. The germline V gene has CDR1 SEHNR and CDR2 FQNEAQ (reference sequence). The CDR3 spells CASSPFAGEYEQFF. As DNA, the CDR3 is TGTGCCAGCAGCCCTTTTGCGGGAGAATATGAGCAGTTCTTC.

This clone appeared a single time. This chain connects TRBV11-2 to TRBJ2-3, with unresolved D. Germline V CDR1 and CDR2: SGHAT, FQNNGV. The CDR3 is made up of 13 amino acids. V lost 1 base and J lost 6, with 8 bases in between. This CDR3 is CASSLGQMDTQYF. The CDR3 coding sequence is TGTGCCAGCAGCTTAGGTCAGATGGATACGCAGTATTTT.